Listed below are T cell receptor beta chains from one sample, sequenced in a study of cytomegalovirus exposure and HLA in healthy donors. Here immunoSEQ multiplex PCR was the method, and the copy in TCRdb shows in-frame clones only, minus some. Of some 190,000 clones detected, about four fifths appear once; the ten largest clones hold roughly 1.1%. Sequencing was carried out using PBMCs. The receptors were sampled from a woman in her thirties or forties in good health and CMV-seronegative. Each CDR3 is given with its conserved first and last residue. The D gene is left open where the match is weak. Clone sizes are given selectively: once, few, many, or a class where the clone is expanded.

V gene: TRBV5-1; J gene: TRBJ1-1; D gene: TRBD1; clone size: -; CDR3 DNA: TGCGCCAGCAGCCCCGACAGGGGAATCACTGAAGCTTTCTTT; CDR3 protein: CASSPDRGITEAFF
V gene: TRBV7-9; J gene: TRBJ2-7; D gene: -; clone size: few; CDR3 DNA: TGTTCCAGCAGCACCAGCGAAACCTACGAGCAGTACTTC; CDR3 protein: CSSSTSETYEQYF
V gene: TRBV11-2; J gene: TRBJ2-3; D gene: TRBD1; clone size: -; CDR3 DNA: TGTGCCAGCAGCTTGAGACAGGGGGCAGATACGCAGTATTTT; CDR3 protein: CASSLRQGADTQYF
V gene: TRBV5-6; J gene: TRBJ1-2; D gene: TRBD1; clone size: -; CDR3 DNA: TGTGCCAGCAGAGACAGGACAGGAGGGGATGGCTACACCTTC; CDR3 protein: CASRDRTGGDGYTF
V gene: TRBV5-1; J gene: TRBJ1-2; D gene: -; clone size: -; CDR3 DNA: TGCGCCAGCAGCTTGAGTACTCAACAGGGAGCTAACTATGGCTACACCTTC; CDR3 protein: CASSLSTQQGANYGYTF
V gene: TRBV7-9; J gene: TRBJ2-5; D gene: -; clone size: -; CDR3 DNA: TGTGCCAGCAGCTCACGTGGGGCAGGCCAAGAGACCCAGTACTTC; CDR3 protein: CASSSRGAGQETQYF
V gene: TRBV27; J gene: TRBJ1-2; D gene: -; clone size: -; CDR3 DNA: TGTGCCAGCAGTCCCCGACAGGCCTATGGCTACACCTTC; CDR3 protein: CASSPRQAYGYTF
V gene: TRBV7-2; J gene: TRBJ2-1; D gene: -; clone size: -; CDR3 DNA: TGTGCCAGCAGCTTGGAGCGGTCCTACAATGAGCAGTTCTTC; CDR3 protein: CASSLERSYNEQFF
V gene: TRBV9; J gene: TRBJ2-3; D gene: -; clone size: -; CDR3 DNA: TGTGCCAGCACCGGGGGTGGATATTCCACAGATACGCAGTATTTT; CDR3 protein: CASTGGGYSTDTQYF
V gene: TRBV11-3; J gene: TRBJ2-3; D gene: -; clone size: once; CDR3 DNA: TGTGCCAGCAGTACCCCCCGGGTGGGAGGAGATACGCAGTATTTT; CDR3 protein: CASSTPRVGGDTQYF
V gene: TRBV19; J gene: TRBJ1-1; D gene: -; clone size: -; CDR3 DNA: TGTGCCAGTAGTAGACTCCCGAACACTGAAGCTTTCTTT; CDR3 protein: CASSRLPNTEAFF
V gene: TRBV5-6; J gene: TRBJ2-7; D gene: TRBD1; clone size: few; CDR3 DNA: TGTGCCAGCAGCCACGGGACAGTTCTAAGGCAGTACTTC; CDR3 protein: CASSHGTVLRQYF
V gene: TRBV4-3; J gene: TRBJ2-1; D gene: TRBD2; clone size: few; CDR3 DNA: TGCGCCAGCAGCCCGGGACTAGCCTCATACAATGAGCAGTTCTTC; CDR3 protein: CASSPGLASYNEQFF
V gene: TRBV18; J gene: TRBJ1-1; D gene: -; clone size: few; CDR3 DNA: TGTGCCAGCTCATCGGACAGGAACACTGAAGCTTTCTTT; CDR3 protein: CASSSDRNTEAFF
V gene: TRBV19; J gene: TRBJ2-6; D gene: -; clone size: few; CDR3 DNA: TGTGCCAGTAGCCGTGGCGGGTCCCGGGCCAACGTCCTGACTTTC; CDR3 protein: CASSRGGSRANVLTF
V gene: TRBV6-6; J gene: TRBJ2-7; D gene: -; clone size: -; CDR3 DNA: TGTGCCAGCAGTCCAGACAGCTTCTCCTACGAGCAGTACTTC; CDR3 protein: CASSPDSFSYEQYF
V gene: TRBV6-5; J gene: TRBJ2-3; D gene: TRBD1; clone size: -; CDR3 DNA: TGTGCCAGCAGTCGACAGGGAGCAGATACGCAGTATTTT; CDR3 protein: CASSRQGADTQYF
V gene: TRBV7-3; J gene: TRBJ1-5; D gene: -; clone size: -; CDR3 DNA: TGTGCCAGCAGCCTAGGGGACAATCAGCCCCAGCATTTT; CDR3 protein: CASSLGDNQPQHF
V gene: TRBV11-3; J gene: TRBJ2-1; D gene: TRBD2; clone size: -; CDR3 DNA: TGTGCCAGCAGCTTACACAGACTAGCCAATGAGCAGTTCTTC; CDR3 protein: CASSLHRLANEQFF
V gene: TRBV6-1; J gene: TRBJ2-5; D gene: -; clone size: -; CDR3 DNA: TGTGCCAGCAGTCTGACAGATCAAGAGACCCAGTACTTC; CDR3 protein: CASSLTDQETQYF
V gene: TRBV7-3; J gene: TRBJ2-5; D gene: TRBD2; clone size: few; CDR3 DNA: TGTGCCAGCAGCCAGGGACTAGCCGGGCTGGGAGAGACCCAGTACTTC; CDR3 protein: CASSQGLAGLGETQYF
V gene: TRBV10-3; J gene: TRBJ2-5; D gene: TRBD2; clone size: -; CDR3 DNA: TGTGCCACCGCGGTAGCGGGAGAGACCCAGTACTTC; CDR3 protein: CATAVAGETQYF
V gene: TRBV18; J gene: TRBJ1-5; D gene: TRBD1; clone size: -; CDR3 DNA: TGTGCCAGCTCACCCGAGGGGGCAAATCAGCCCCAGCATTTT; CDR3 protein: CASSPEGANQPQHF